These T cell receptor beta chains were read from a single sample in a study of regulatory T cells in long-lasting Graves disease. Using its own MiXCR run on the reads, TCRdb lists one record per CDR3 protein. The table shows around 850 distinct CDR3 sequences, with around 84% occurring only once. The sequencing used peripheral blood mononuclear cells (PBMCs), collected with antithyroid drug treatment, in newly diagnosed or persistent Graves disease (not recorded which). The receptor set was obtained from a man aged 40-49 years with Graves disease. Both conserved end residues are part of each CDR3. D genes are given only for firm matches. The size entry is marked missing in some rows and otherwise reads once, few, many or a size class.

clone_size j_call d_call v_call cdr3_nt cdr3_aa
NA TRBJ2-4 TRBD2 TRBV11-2 TGTGCCAGCAGCTCCCCGACTAGCGGAGCCAAAAACATTCAGTACTTC CASSSPTSGAKNIQYF
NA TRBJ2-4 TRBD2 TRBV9 TGTGCCAGCAGCGTAGCTAGCGGTACGGGCATTCAGTACTTC CASSVASGTGIQYF
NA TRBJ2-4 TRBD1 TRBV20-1 TGCAGTGCTATACAGGGGATTCTAGCCAAAAACATTCAGTACTTC CSAIQGILAKNIQYF
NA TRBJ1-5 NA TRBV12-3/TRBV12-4 TGTGCCAGCAGTTTAAGGGGGGTGAGCAATCAGCCCCAGCATTTT CASSLRGVSNQPQHF
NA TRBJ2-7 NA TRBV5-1 TGCGCCAGCAGCTTGGTTTATCCCCCCTACGAGCAGTACTTC CASSLVYPPYEQYF
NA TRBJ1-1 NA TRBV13 TGTGCCAGCAGCTCCACAACCTACACTGAAGCTTTCTTT CASSSTTYTEAFF
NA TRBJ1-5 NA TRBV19 TGTGCCAGTACCACGGGGGGGAGTCAGCCCCAGCATTTT CASTTGGSQPQHF
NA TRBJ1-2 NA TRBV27 TGTGCCAGCAGTTTATCCAGGTTCTCCTATGGCTACACCTTC CASSLSRFSYGYTF
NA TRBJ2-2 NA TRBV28 TGTGCCAGCAGATCCACTACCGGGGAGCTGTTTTTT CASRSTTGELFF
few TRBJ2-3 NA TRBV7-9 TGTGCTTTGGCGGTCACAGATACGCAGTATTTT CALAVTDTQYF
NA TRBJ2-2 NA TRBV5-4 TGTGCCAGCAGCTTACTAGGGGCCGGGGAGCTGTTTTTT CASSLLGAGELFF
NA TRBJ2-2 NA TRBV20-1 TGCAGTGCTAGAGCCCTGGACAGTTTGGGTACCGGGGAGCTGTTTTTT CSARALDSLGTGELFF
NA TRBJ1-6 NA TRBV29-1 TGCAGCGCCAGGACAGATACCAATTCACCCCTCCACTTT CSARTDTNSPLHF
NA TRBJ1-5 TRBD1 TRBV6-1 TGTGCCAGCAGGGTAGGACAGGGTAATCAGCCCCAGCATTTT CASRVGQGNQPQHF
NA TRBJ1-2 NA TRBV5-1 TGCGCCAGCAGCGGTGACGCCGCGTATGGCTACACCTTC CASSGDAAYGYTF
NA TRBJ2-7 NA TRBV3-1 TGTGCCAGCAGCCACGGGGTACTCAGAGATAACAGCTACGAGCAGTACTTC CASSHGVLRDNSYEQYF
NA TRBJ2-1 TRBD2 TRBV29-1 TGCAGCGTTGAAGAAAGGTCGGGACTAGCGGGAGCCAATGAGCAGTTCTTC CSVEERSGLAGANEQFF
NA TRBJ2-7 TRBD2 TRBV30 TGTGCCTGGGGACTAGCGGGAATGTACGAGCAGTACTTC CAWGLAGMYEQYF